The 13 T cell receptor beta chains in this list originate from one sample, sequenced in a study of blood T cell repertoires in COVID-19 (dated by TCRdb to the early 2020s). The library was generated by the immunoSEQ multiplex PCR assay. Sourced from immuneACCESS, this table was stored by TCRdb with only in-frame sequences that have V and J called. A share of the clones is absent; for the studies checked, an unresolved V gene accounts for under half, and the remainder has no known explanation. Across this sample there are 150,000 to 200,000 clones, with around 87% seen only once. The ten largest clones add up to around a tenth of the sample. Sequenced: peripheral blood. The source of these receptors is a woman in her seventies with COVID-19, enrolled during active disease.

J is TRBJ2-1 and V is TRBV19; 8 bases map to TRBD2. Germline CDR1 reads LNHDA; CDR2 reads SQIVND (reference sequence). The CDR3 covers 15 residues. The trim removed 5 bases at V and 2 bases at J, leaving 5 bases unmatched. CDR3 amino acids: CASSLQRGPYNEQFF. As DNA, the CDR3 is TGTGCCAGTAGTCTCCAGCGGGGGCCCTACAATGAGCAGTTCTTC.

The chain carries TRBV7-2 and TRBJ2-1; TRBD2 matches 11 bases. This CDR3 is 15 amino acids long. V gave up 7 bases and J gave up 9 bases; unmatched junction bases: 11. The germline CDR1 and CDR2 sequences are SGHTA and FQGNSA. The CDR3 is CASTPLAGGPSEQFF. CDR3 DNA: TGTGCCAGCACTCCCTTAGCGGGGGGGCCAAGTGAGCAGTTCTTC.

The rearrangement links TRBV5-1 to TRBJ1-5; TRBD1 might be the D (6 bases). Germline-derived CDR1 and CDR2 are SGHRS and YFSETQ. The CDR3 sequence is 18 residues long. Deletions cut 5 bases from V and 5 bases from J, with 26 bases between. CDR3 in amino acids: CASSSVIGTKGDDQPQHF. CDR3 in DNA: TGCGCCAGCAGTTCCGTTATCGGGACAAAGGGTGACGATCAGCCCCAGCATTTT.

This chain uses TRBV7-8 with TRBJ2-2, with TRBD2 identical over 12 bases. CDR1 and CDR2 (germline): SGHVS, FQNEAQ. After removal of 5 bases from V and 7 bases from J, the junction contained 11 bases not matched to a gene. This CDR3 spans 17 amino acids. CDR3 in amino acids: CASSPRGLAGGRGELFF. CDR3 nucleotide sequence: TGTGCCAGCAGCCCAAGAGGCCTAGCGGGGGGGCGCGGGGAGCTGTTTTTT. Based on the CDR3 plus reference TRBV7-8 and TRBJ2-2, the full variable domain is GAGVSQSPRYKVAKRGQDVALRCDPISGHVSLFWYQQALGQGPEFLTYFQNEAQLDKSGLPSDRFFAERPEGSVSTLKIQRTQQEDSAVYLCASSPRGLAGGRGELFFGEGSRLTVL.

The rearrangement links TRBV10-3 to TRBJ2-3; D unclear. From germline, CDR1 is ENHRY and CDR2 SYGVKD. Trimming removed 3 bases at V and 4 bases at J, with 8 bases between. The CDR3 length is 13 residues. CDR3 amino acids: CAISEATADTQYF. The CDR3 region has the DNA TGTGCCATCAGTGAAGCTACTGCAGATACGCAGTATTTT.

There are many counts of this clone. The V call is TRBV6-5, the J call TRBJ1-2, with unresolved D. Germline CDR1 and CDR2: MNHEY and SVGAGI. Trimming pared 0 bases from V and 10 bases from J, leaving 9 bases between. This CDR3 comprises 12 residues. CDR3 sequence: CASSYSGRYYTF. In DNA, the CDR3 is TGTGCCAGCAGTTACTCTGGCAGATACTACACCTTC.

The CDR3 here is CASSQDFVSPLHF. The CDR3 DNA reads as TGTGCCAGCAGCCAAGATTTCGTCTCACCCCTCCACTTT. V and J are TRBV14 and TRBJ1-6; D gene uncertain. This CDR3 is 13 amino acids long. Trimming shortened V by 0 bases and J by 10 bases, and 7 bases separated the two germline ends. Germline V gene sequence: CDR1 SGHDN, CDR2 FVKESK.

This chain uses TRBV7-9 with TRBJ1-2; no reliable D call. The germline V gene encodes CDR1 SEHNR and CDR2 FQNEAQ (reference sequence). CDR3 length: 15 amino acids. Trimming took 5 bases from V and 3 from J, leaving 16 bases between them. In DNA, the CDR3 is TGTGCCAGCAGCCCGGCCCGGGTCGGGGACTATGGCTACACCTTC. It yields the protein CASSPARVGDYGYTF.

This clone was seen only a few times. The gene calls are TRBV3-1 (or the pseudogene TRBV3-2) and TRBJ2-5; TRBD2 matches at 8 bases. The CDR3 covers 14 residues. After removal of 8 bases from V and 5 bases from J, the junction contained 10 bases not matched to a gene. Germline CDR1 reads LGHDT; CDR2 reads YNNKEL (reference sequence). The CDR3 sequence: CASGIAGRGETQYF. The CDR3 nucleotides are TGTGCCAGCGGGATAGCGGGGCGGGGGGAGACCCAGTACTTC.

The chain couples TRBV7-2 to TRBJ1-3, with D uncertain. Trimming shortened V by 5 bases and J by 2 bases, and 13 bases separated the two germline ends. The V gene's germline CDR1 is SGHTA and CDR2 FQGNSA. The CDR3 covers 15 residues. CDR3 in DNA: TGTGCCAGCAGCCCCCTGGCCAACGCTGGAAACACCATATATTTT. Its translation is CASSPLANAGNTIYF.

The chain employs TRBV5-1 and TRBJ2-2; D may be TRBD2 (5 bases). The CDR3 runs 16 residues. CDR1 is SGHRS and CDR2 is YFSETQ in the germline V gene. V lost 0 bases and J 6 bases, leaving 15 bases between the germline ends. This chain's CDR3 is CASSLGRLAPAGELFF. Written as DNA, the CDR3 is TGCGCCAGCAGCTTGGGTCGGCTAGCACCCGCCGGGGAGCTGTTTTTT.

The chain uses TRBV5-1 and TRBJ1-3; 7 bases map to TRBD1. Germline V gene data show CDR1 as SGHRS and CDR2 as YFSETQ. This CDR3 is built from 14 residues. Trimming took 8 bases from V and 0 from J; bases not matched to a gene: 5. The CDR3 bases are TGCGCCAGTCGACAGGGTTTCTCTGGAAACACCATATATTTT. Translating gives CASRQGFSGNTIYF.

This clone was observed once. The chain couples TRBV19 to TRBJ1-5, with TRBD1 as a possible D gene (6 bases). The V end lost 6 bases, the J end lost 6 bases, and 15 bases lay between the germline ends. The V gene's germline CDR1 is LNHDA and CDR2 SQIVND (reference sequence). The CDR3 runs to 14 residues. Written as DNA, the CDR3 is TGTGCCAGTAGCCCGAGGACAGACGGTCAGCCCCAGCATTTT. Its translation: CASSPRTDGQPQHF.